The 17 T cell receptor beta chains listed next were all sequenced from one sample in a study of T cells in Graves' hyperthyroidism and ophthalmopathy. Amplified TCR beta CDR3 regions came from RNA transcripts. TCR CDR3 regions were first amplified by RT-PCR with HTBI primers. MiXCR, run by TCRdb on the multiplex PCR reads, gives a single entry per CDR3 protein. The sample records 480,000 or so distinct CDR3 sequences, over 45% being singletons. The specimen sequenced was peripheral blood or thyroid tissue (not recorded which). The receptors were gathered from an adult woman with Graves' disease, either hyperthyroidism or ophthalmopathy (not recorded which).

The chain joins TRBV5-4 to TRBJ2-7, with 9 bases matching TRBD2. Germline trimming cut 4 bases from V and 6 bases from J; bases unmatched to any gene: 14. CDR1 and CDR2 from the germline V gene are SGHNT and YYREEE (reference sequence). The CDR3 contains 16 residues. The CDR3 DNA follows: TGTGCCAGCAGCGCCGCTAGCGGGGTCCTACTACGCGAGCAGTACTTC. It codes for CASSAASGVLLREQYF. Using reference TRBV5-4 and TRBJ2-7 for the parts outside the CDR3, the full variable domain is ETGVTQSPTHLIKTRGQQVTLRCSSQSGHNTVSWYQQALGQGPQFIFQYYREEENGRGNFPPRFSGLQFPNYSSELNVNALELDDSALYLCASSAASGVLLREQYFGPGTRLTVT.

This chain links TRBV25-1 with TRBJ1-1; 9 bases align to TRBD1. V gave up 0 bases and J gave up 1 base; unmatched junction bases: 9. This CDR3 has 18 residues. The germline V gene encodes CDR1 MGHDK and CDR2 SYGVNS. The CDR3: CASSEYHGTGSANTEAFF. The CDR3 DNA follows: TGTGCCAGCAGTGAATATCATGGGACAGGGTCCGCGAACACTGAAGCTTTCTTT. Together with reference TRBV25-1 and TRBJ1-1, the CDR3 gives the full variable domain: EADIYQTPRYLVIGTGKKITLECSQTMGHDKMYWYQQDPGMELHLIHYSYGVNSTEKGDLSSESTVSRIRTEHFPLTLESARPSHTSQYLCASSEYHGTGSANTEAFFGQGTRLTVV.

The J gene is TRBJ2-6, the V gene TRBV2; the D gene is possibly TRBD1 (6 bases). The V and J ends lost 7 bases and 2 bases respectively, with 12 bases between them. The V gene's germline CDR1 is SNHLY and CDR2 FYNNEI. This CDR3 has 15 residues. The CDR3 DNA reads TGTGCCAGCATCCGACAGGCCGCTGGGGCCAACGTCCTGACTTTC. It translates to CASIRQAAGANVLTF.

The chain links TRBV2 to TRBJ2-5, with 12 bases identical to TRBD1. CDR1 is SNHLY, CDR2 FYNNEI, per germline. The CDR3 sequence is 17 residues long. J was trimmed by 5 bases and V by 5 bases; bases with no gene match: 12. The CDR3 bases are TGTGCCAGCAGTTTTCCGGGACAGGGGGCAACCGGGGAGACCCAGTACTTC. As protein: CASSFPGQGATGETQYF.

This clonotype was detected ten times or more. This rearrangement joins TRBV14 to TRBJ2-7; 8 nucleotides align to TRBD1. Germline V CDR1 and CDR2: SGHDN, FVKESK. The J segment lost 10 bases and the V segment lost 3 bases, leaving 5 bases of the junction unmatched. The CDR3 has 12 residues. Here the CDR3 reads CASSQDRVGQYF. The CDR3 nucleotides are TGTGCCAGCAGCCAGGACAGGGTAGGACAGTACTTC.

Regarding this clonotype: A junction boundary mismatches the germline segment, possibly from a read error. The J gene is TRBJ2-5, the V gene TRBV7-9; TRBD1 is a possible D gene (6 bases). This CDR3 region has 14 residues. In germline, CDR1 is SEHNR, CDR2 FQNEAQ (reference sequence). The CDR3 spells CASSQDSWQETQCF. CDR3 DNA sequence: TGTGCCAGCAGCCAGGACAGCTGGCAAGAGACCCAGTGCTTC.

The chain uses TRBV7-9 and TRBJ2-5; 7 bases are a match to TRBD1. Germline assignment: CDR1 SEHNR and CDR2 FQNEAQ (reference sequence). With 6 bases clipped from V and 5 bases from J, the junction kept 9 bases outside the gene matches. The CDR3 sequence is 14 residues long. Here the CDR3 DNA reads TGTGCCAGCAGGGGGACAGACCAAGGGGAGACCCAGTACTTC. This translates into CASRGTDQGETQYF. The full variable domain, with the rest looked up from reference TRBV7-9 and TRBJ2-5, is DTGVSQNPRHKITKRGQNVTFRCDPISEHNRLYWYRQTLGQGPEFLTYFQNEAQLEKSRLLSDRFSAERPKGSFSTLEIQRTEQGDSAMYLCASRGTDQGETQYFGPGTRLLVL.

The chain carries TRBV7-8 and TRBJ2-5; 11 nucleotides line up with TRBD2. There are 16 residues in the CDR3. The germline CDR1 and CDR2 sequences are SGHVS and FQNEAQ. V lost 5 bases to trimming and J lost 5 bases; unmatched junction nucleotides: 10. For the CDR3, the DNA is TGTGCCAGCAGCCTGCCTCTAGCGGGGGGTGGGGAGACCCAGTACTTC. This gives the protein CASSLPLAGGGETQYF.

V is TRBV5-5 and J is TRBJ2-5; 8 bases align to TRBD2. The germline V gene encodes CDR1 SGHKS and CDR2 YYEKEE (reference sequence). The CDR3 sequence is 14 residues long. V was pared by 3 bases and J by 3 bases, with 4 bases of the junction left unmatched. The DNA of the CDR3 is TGTGCCAGCAGCTGGGGGACTAGTGAAGAGACCCAGTACTTC. Its protein is CASSWGTSEETQYF.

This rearrangement joins TRBV29-1 to TRBJ1-1, with TRBD1 identical over 8 bases. This CDR3 has 13 residues. CDR1 and CDR2 from the germline V gene are SQVTM and ANQGSEA. The J segment lost 4 bases and the V segment lost 4 bases, leaving 5 bases of the junction unmatched. The chain's CDR3 is CSVGRTGTTEAFF. As DNA, the CDR3 is TGCAGCGTTGGACGGACAGGGACCACTGAAGCTTTCTTT.

The chain carries TRBV10-3 and TRBJ2-7, with 8 bases fitting TRBD1. Germline V gene sequence: CDR1 ENHRY, CDR2 SYGVKD. V lost 10 bases, J lost 5 bases, and 10 bases stayed unmatched. This CDR3 contains 13 residues. Written as DNA, the CDR3 is TGTGCCAGCATCGGACAGGGAGTTCACGAGCAGTACTTC. Translating it yields CASIGQGVHEQYF.

This clonotype was seen many times. The chain has TRBV5-6 and TRBJ1-1; D gene unclear. The CDR3 sequence is 15 residues long. Trimming shortened V by 3 bases and J by 3 bases, and 15 bases separated the two germline ends. Germline assignment: CDR1 SGHDT and CDR2 YYEEEE. The DNA for the CDR3 is TGTGCCAGCAGCTCCCTTCGGCCTACGGACACTGAAGCTTTCTTT. Amino acid sequence: CASSSLRPTDTEAFF. Using reference TRBV5-6 and TRBJ1-1 for the parts outside the CDR3, the full variable domain is DAGVTQSPTHLIKTRGQQVTLRCSPKSGHDTVSWYQQALGQGPQFIFQYYEEEERQRGNFPDRFSGHQFPNYSSELNVNALLLGDSALYLCASSSLRPTDTEAFFGQGTRLTVV.

The chain recombines TRBV18 with TRBJ1-2; D is unresolved. This CDR3 has 14 amino acids. With 5 bases removed from V and 5 bases from J, the gap between germline ends came to 15 bases. CDR1 and CDR2 from the germline V gene are KGHSH and LQKENI. This CDR3 is CASSLQNREYGYTF. For the CDR3, the DNA is TGTGCCAGCTCATTACAGAACAGAGAATATGGCTACACCTTC.

This clonotype showed up just a few times. V and J are TRBV2 and TRBJ2-7, with 8 bases that match TRBD1. The V gene end was trimmed by 3 bases and the J gene end by 3 bases; junction bases not matched to a gene: 7. The CDR3 runs 15 residues. The germline V gene has CDR1 SNHLY and CDR2 FYNNEI. CDR3 region: CASSDHRDRNYEQYF. As DNA, the CDR3 is TGTGCCAGCAGTGATCACCGGGACAGGAACTACGAGCAGTACTTC. Filled out from reference TRBV2 and TRBJ2-7, the complete variable domain reads EPEVTQTPSHQVTQMGQEVILRCVPISNHLYFYWYRQILGQKVEFLVSFYNNEISEKSEIFDDQFSVERPDGSNFTLKIRSTKLEDSAMYFCASSDHRDRNYEQYFGPGTRLTVT.

The chain employs TRBV19 and TRBJ1-5; D remains ambiguous. There are 13 residues in the CDR3. Germline V gene lookup returns CDR1 LNHDA and CDR2 SQIVND (reference sequence). Deletions cut 2 bases from V and 7 bases from J, with 9 bases between. The CDR3 region is CASSIPTTQPQHF. CDR3 nucleotides: TGTGCCAGTAGTATACCAACGACGCAGCCCCAGCATTTT.

The chain couples TRBV20-1 to TRBJ1-1; 7 bases agree with TRBD1. V lost 0 bases and J lost 8; bases outside the gene matches: 15. The germline V gene has CDR1 DFQATT and CDR2 SNEGSKA (reference sequence). The CDR3 is 16 amino acids. CDR3 sequence: CSARDPGGRGSPEAFF. CDR3 sequence (DNA): TGCAGTGCTAGAGATCCTGGAGGCAGGGGGTCCCCCGAAGCTTTCTTT.

V gene TRBV7-9 combines with J gene TRBJ1-4, with D hard to call. V was pared by 4 bases and J by 14 bases, with 14 bases between. The CDR3 contains 12 residues. Germline CDR1 reads SEHNR; CDR2 reads FQNEAQ (reference sequence). The CDR3 loop reads CASSYLAPGLFF. DNA of the CDR3: TGTGCCAGCAGCTATCTCGCACCGGGGCTGTTTTTT.